This T cell receptor beta chain was sequenced in a study of cytomegalovirus exposure and HLA in healthy donors. The CDR3 loop spans 14 amino acids. Germline values: CDR1 SEHNR, CDR2 FQNEAQ (reference sequence). PCR used 60 Vbeta primers and 13 Jbeta primers. The repertoire was sequenced with immunoSEQ multiplex PCR; TCRdb's copy has only in-frame clones and lacks some. The repertoire includes fewer than 80,000 clones, around 80% of them detected once, and approximately 20% sits in the top ten. About this clone itself: Germline is not matched at one junction end, which may reflect a read error.

This TCR was sampled from a woman between 40 and 55 years old in good health and CMV-seropositive. The chain carries TRBV7-9 and TRBJ2-4; 9 positions agree with TRBD1. Sequencing input: PBMCs. CDR3 loop: CVSSLGQGWNIQYF. The CDR3 DNA reads TGTGTCAGCAGCTTAGGACAGGGGTGGAACATTCAGTACTTC.